A single sample gave rise to the 29 T cell receptor beta chains below, sequenced in a study of post-analysis software for immune sequencing data. Study findings and constraints: Controls had lower frequencies than patients of 4 or 5 TRBV segments, which included TRBV5-6, TRBV5-1 and TRBV20-1.

For these TCRs, the target antigens are not known. cDNA libraries for TCR beta contained unique molecular identifiers. From the PCR reads, TCRdb called clonotypes with MiXCR, one entry per CDR3 protein. This table has 450,000 to 700,000 distinct CDR3 sequences, around 40% appearing once. Specimen: blood. The origin of the receptors is a girl between 10 and 17 years old with multiple sclerosis.

The V call is TRBV10-3, the J call TRBJ2-7, with D maybe TRBD1 (6 bases). The V end lost 6 bases, the J end lost 6 bases, and 15 bases lay between the germline ends. The CDR3 covers 13 residues. Germline V CDR1 and CDR2: ENHRY, SYGVKD. The chain's CDR3 is CAIRDLTGSEQYF. The CDR3 coding sequence is TGTGCCATCAGGGATCTTACAGGGTCCGAGCAGTACTTC.

V gene TRBV29-1 combines with J gene TRBJ2-7; the D gene is possibly TRBD1 (6 bases). The CDR3 is 13 amino acids. Germline CDR1 reads SQVTM; CDR2 reads ANQGSEA. Trimming pared 6 bases from V and 3 bases from J, leaving 15 bases between. The CDR3 nucleotides are TGCAGCGTCGGACAGAAACTACACTACGAGCAGTACTTC. It codes for CSVGQKLHYEQYF.

The rearrangement joins TRBV2 to TRBJ2-4; no clear D. Germline V gene lookup returns CDR1 SNHLY and CDR2 FYNNEI. This CDR3 spans 15 amino acids. The ends were cut back, 6 bases at V and 9 bases at J, with 21 bases in the middle. In DNA, the CDR3 is TGTGCCAGCAGCGCCGTACAGCCATTGGGAAGCATTCAGTACTTC. Its translation: CASSAVQPLGSIQYF. The whole variable domain, remainder taken from reference TRBV2 and TRBJ2-4, is EPEVTQTPSHQVTQMGQEVILRCVPISNHLYFYWYRQILGQKVEFLVSFYNNEISEKSEIFDDQFSVERPDGSNFTLKIRSTKLEDSAMYFCASSAVQPLGSIQYFGAGTRLSVL.

The chain uses TRBV20-1 and TRBJ2-2, with 9 positions matching TRBD2. The junction had 14 bases not matched to a gene; V was cut back by 3 bases and J by 6 bases. The CDR3 has 17 residues. Germline CDR1 reads DFQATT; CDR2 reads SNEGSKA (reference sequence). The CDR3 DNA reads as TGCAGTGCTAGTAGCGGGGCCCTCGCGGGAGGGTCCGGGGAGCTGTTTTTT. This gives the protein CSASSGALAGGSGELFF.

A few counts support this clonotype. This chain connects TRBV29-1 to TRBJ2-7; D is tentatively TRBD1 or TRBD2 (5 bases each). Germline assignment: CDR1 SQVTM and CDR2 ANQGSEA. This CDR3 has 12 residues. Trimming pared 6 bases from V and 4 bases from J, leaving 13 bases between. This CDR3 reads CSVVGVTYEQYF. Written as DNA, the CDR3 is TGCAGCGTCGTGGGGGTCACATACGAGCAGTACTTC.

The rearrangement links TRBV12-3 or TRBV12-4 to TRBJ1-5; perhaps TRBD1 as D (5 bases). Trimming left V 8 bases short and J 4 bases short, with 12 bases between. This CDR3 has 13 amino acids. The CDR3 reads CASSLGENQPQHF. The CDR3 nucleotides read TGTGCCAGCTCCTTGGGGGAAAATCAGCCCCAGCATTTT.

This clonotype has just a few counts. This chain links TRBV7-3 with TRBJ1-1; D perhaps matches TRBD1 (5 bases). CDR1 and CDR2 (germline): SGHTA, FQGTGA. Deletions cut 1 base from V and 1 base from J, with 7 bases between. The CDR3 extends over 14 amino acids. CDR3 region: CASSLRGQNTEAFF. The CDR3 DNA reads TGTGCCAGCAGCTTAAGAGGACAGAACACTGAAGCTTTCTTT.

V and J are TRBV20-1 and TRBJ1-1, with 7 positions matching TRBD1. The trim removed 6 bases at V and 3 bases at J, leaving 16 bases unmatched. Germline V lookup: CDR1 DFQATT, CDR2 SNEGSKA (reference sequence). The CDR3 runs 16 residues. The CDR3 here is CSATGSRQGEDTEAFF. The CDR3 DNA sequence: TGCAGTGCCACGGGAAGCCGGCAGGGGGAGGACACTGAAGCTTTCTTT.

This rearrangement joins TRBV2 to TRBJ2-5, with 12 bases fitting TRBD2. The germline CDR1 and CDR2 sequences are SNHLY and FYNNEI. Losses at the gene ends were 5 bases for V and 5 bases for J; bases not matched to a gene: 6. The CDR3 runs 15 residues. CDR3: CASSRTSGAFETQYF. As DNA, the CDR3 is TGTGCCAGCAGTCGGACTAGCGGGGCGTTCGAGACCCAGTACTTC.

This clonotype was seen only a few times. The V call is TRBV12-3 or TRBV12-4, the J call TRBJ2-5; 10 bases line up with TRBD2. V shed 5 bases, J shed 1 base, and the junction held 4 bases outside the gene matches. CDR3 length: 15 residues. The CDR3 sequence is CASSPLAGVQETQYF. For the CDR3, the DNA is TGTGCCAGCAGTCCCCTAGCGGGGGTCCAAGAGACCCAGTACTTC.

This clonotype was counted many times. The genes are TRBV15 and TRBJ2-7; TRBD2 is a possible D gene (6 bases). The CDR3 extends over 15 amino acids. Germline lookup yields CDR1 LNHNV and CDR2 YYDKDF (reference sequence). Trimming left V 0 bases short and J 1 base short, with 10 bases between. DNA for the CDR3: TGTGCCACCAGCAGAGATCCAGGGAGGTCCTACGAGCAGTACTTC. Residues: CATSRDPGRSYEQYF.

A few counts support this clonotype. CDR3 amino acids: CASSHTQGNYGYTF. CDR3 coding DNA: TGCGCCAGCAGCCATACACAGGGCAACTATGGCTACACCTTC. The rearrangement uses TRBV5-1 and TRBJ1-2, with D perhaps matching TRBD1 (6 bases). The germline V gene has CDR1 SGHRS and CDR2 YFSETQ. The CDR3 is 14 amino acids. V lost 4 bases and J 2 bases, leaving 12 bases between the germline ends.

This rearrangement joins TRBV6-1 to TRBJ2-1; 12 bases line up with TRBD2. The CDR3 runs 17 residues. The J segment lost 4 bases and the V segment lost 7 bases, leaving 11 bases of the junction unmatched. Germline V lookup: CDR1 MNHNS, CDR2 SASEGT. This chain's CDR3 is CASTGLAGWSGYNEQFF. CDR3 DNA: TGTGCCAGCACCGGACTAGCGGGATGGAGTGGTTACAATGAGCAGTTCTTC.

The V gene is TRBV7-2, the J gene TRBJ2-5; D uncertain. Germline V gene data show CDR1 as SGHTA and CDR2 as FQGNSA. The length of the CDR3 is 15 residues. Between the trimmed V and J ends, which lost 6 bases and 5 bases, there was a span of 19 bases. The CDR3 here is CASRRVASPRETQYF. The CDR3 nucleotides are TGTGCCAGCAGAAGGGTCGCGAGCCCCAGGGAGACCCAGTACTTC.

The chain combines TRBV12-3 or TRBV12-4 with TRBJ2-7; 10 nucleotides align to TRBD2. J gave up 0 bases and V 4 bases, and 9 bases lay outside the gene matches. The CDR3 loop spans 17 amino acids. In DNA form, the CDR3 reads TGTGCCAGCAGTTCCCCCGAAAGCGGGAGGGGCTCCTACGAGCAGTACTTC. Encoded protein: CASSSPESGRGSYEQYF.

This clonotype has a handful of counts. V is TRBV20-1 and J is TRBJ2-3, with 9 bases identical to TRBD2. V dropped 6 bases and J dropped 3; count of bases not matched to a gene: 13. Germline assignment: CDR1 DFQATT and CDR2 SNEGSKA (reference sequence). CDR3 length: 16 amino acids. The CDR3: CSAIGASGAGTDTQYF. In DNA form, the CDR3 reads TGCAGTGCCATCGGGGCTAGCGGGGCCGGAACAGATACGCAGTATTTT.

The table lists this clonotype with a count of one. The chain uses TRBV29-1 and TRBJ2-3, with TRBD1 identical over 8 bases. This CDR3 region has 17 residues. CDR1 SQVTM and CDR2 ANQGSEA come from the germline V gene. V dropped 0 bases and J dropped 4; count of bases not matched to a gene: 12. The CDR3 bases are TGCAGCGTTGAAGATGAGGGACAGGTGATTTTATCAGATACGCAGTATTTT. Residues: CSVEDEGQVILSDTQYF.

This clonotype was counted ten times or more. This chain links TRBV12-3 or TRBV12-4 with TRBJ1-2; 10 positions agree with TRBD1. J was trimmed by 2 bases and V by 4 bases; bases with no gene match: 4. The CDR3 consists of 15 residues. CDR3 sequence reads: CASSSPGQGNYGYTF. The CDR3 coding sequence is TGTGCCAGCAGTTCCCCGGGACAGGGGAACTATGGCTACACCTTC.

For the CDR3, the DNA is TGCGCCAGCAGCTTGGTCAGCCGATCCTACGAGCAGTACTTC. Translating it yields CASSLVSRSYEQYF. The V gene is TRBV5-1, the J gene TRBJ2-7; unclear D gene. The CDR3 runs to 14 residues. V gave up 0 bases and J gave up 1 base, with 8 bases separating them. The germline V gene encodes CDR1 SGHRS and CDR2 YFSETQ.

CDR3 in amino acids: CASSYVAGGPLETQYF. The DNA of the CDR3 is TGTGCCAGCAGTTACGTAGCGGGAGGGCCTTTAGAGACCCAGTACTTC. The rearrangement joins TRBV6-5 to TRBJ2-5; TRBD2 matches at 11 bases. The CDR3 has 16 residues. Trimming removed 2 bases from V and 4 bases from J; junction bases left unmatched: 6. Germline loops: CDR1 MNHEY, CDR2 SVGAGI.

CDR3 amino acids: CASSSGTVTYGYTF. CDR3 DNA sequence: TGCGCCAGCAGCTCCGGGACGGTAACTTATGGCTACACCTTC. V usage is TRBV5-1 and J usage is TRBJ1-2, with D perhaps matching TRBD1 (5 bases). This CDR3 has 14 amino acids. The germline gives CDR1 SGHRS, CDR2 YFSETQ. The ends were cut back, 3 bases at V and 5 bases at J, with 14 bases in the middle. The whole variable domain, remainder taken from reference TRBV5-1 and TRBJ1-2, is KAGVTQTPRYLIKTRGQQVTLSCSPISGHRSVSWYQQTPGQGLQFLFEYFSETQRNKGNFPGRFSGRQFSNSRSEMNVSTLELGDSALYLCASSSGTVTYGYTFGSGTRLTVV.

This chain connects TRBV30 to TRBJ1-5, with D maybe TRBD1 (5 bases). CDR3 length: 16 residues. CDR1 is GTSNPN and CDR2 is SVGIG in the germline V gene (reference sequence). The V gene lost 1 base and the J gene lost 0 bases, with 13 bases spanning the gap. The CDR3 reads CAWSGAGGLSNQPQHF. The CDR3 DNA reads TGTGCCTGGAGTGGAGCGGGGGGTCTTAGCAATCAGCCCCAGCATTTT.

The chain is built from TRBV12-3 or TRBV12-4 and TRBJ2-5; D not certain. The CDR3 has 14 residues. Trimming shortened V by 7 bases and J by 5 bases, and 17 bases separated the two germline ends. CDR3 DNA sequence: TGTGCCAGCACTCGGACCGGAGTAGTGGAGACCCAGTACTTC. It is translated as CASTRTGVVETQYF.

The chain combines TRBV14 with TRBJ2-3; no clear D. Germline CDR1 and CDR2: SGHDN and FVKESK. The CDR3 loop spans 17 amino acids. Trimming left V 2 bases short and J 2 bases short, with 17 bases between. The CDR3 nucleotides are TGTGCCAGCAGCCAAATTCTCGGCCAAGACCCCACAGATACGCAGTATTTT. Translating gives CASSQILGQDPTDTQYF.

The V and J genes are TRBV5-1 and TRBJ2-7; D gene ambiguous. Germline V gene data show CDR1 as SGHRS and CDR2 as YFSETQ. V was trimmed by 2 bases and J by 4 bases, leaving 7 bases between them. The CDR3 runs 12 residues. The CDR3 region is CASSFNLYEQYF. As DNA, the CDR3 is TGCGCCAGCAGCTTCAATCTATACGAGCAGTACTTC.

The chain joins TRBV12-3 or TRBV12-4 to TRBJ2-5; D uncertain. This CDR3 is built from 15 residues. Trimming shortened V by 0 bases and J by 1 base, and 9 bases separated the two germline ends. The CDR3: CASSLAKSLQETQYF. The DNA of the CDR3 is TGTGCCAGCAGTTTAGCGAAGTCCCTCCAAGAGACCCAGTACTTC.

A word on this clonotype: Compared with germline, one end of the junction differs, possibly owing to a read error. The chain combines TRBV7-7 with TRBJ2-7; 10 bases fit TRBD1. The germline gives CDR1 SSHAT, CDR2 FNYEAQ (reference sequence). This CDR3 region has 13 residues. The CDR3 loop is CAISQDRGGEQYF. DNA for the CDR3: TGTGCCATCAGCCAGGACAGGGGGGGCGAGCAGTACTTC.

This clonotype was detected a few times. The chain combines TRBV20-1 with TRBJ2-5, with 8 bases that match TRBD2. The CDR3 has 13 amino acids. V was pared by 3 bases and J by 2 bases, with 2 bases of the junction left unmatched. CDR1 is DFQATT and CDR2 is SNEGSKA in the germline V gene (reference sequence). CDR3 nucleotides: TGCAGTGCTAGGGCTAGCGGGCAAGAGACCCAGTACTTC. It translates to CSARASGQETQYF.

The rearrangement joins TRBV4-1 to TRBJ2-1; 8 positions agree with TRBD2. The CDR3 consists of 16 residues. From germline, CDR1 is MGHRA and CDR2 YSYEKL. Trimming cost V 0 bases and J 12 bases; bases outside gene matches: 13. The CDR3 spells CASSQDLQRERVRQFF. The CDR3 DNA follows: TGCGCCAGCAGCCAAGATCTCCAGCGGGAGAGGGTAAGGCAGTTCTTC.